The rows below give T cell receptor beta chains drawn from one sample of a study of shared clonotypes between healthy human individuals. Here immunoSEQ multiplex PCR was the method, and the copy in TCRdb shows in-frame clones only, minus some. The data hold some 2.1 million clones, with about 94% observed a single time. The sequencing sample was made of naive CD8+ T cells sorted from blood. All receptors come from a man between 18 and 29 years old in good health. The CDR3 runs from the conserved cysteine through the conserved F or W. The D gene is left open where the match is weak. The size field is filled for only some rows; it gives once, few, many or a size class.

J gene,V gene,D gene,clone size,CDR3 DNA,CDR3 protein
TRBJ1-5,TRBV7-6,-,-,TGTGCCAGCAGCTTAGGTTCAGGGAGCAATCAGCCCCAGCATTTT,CASSLGSGSNQPQHF
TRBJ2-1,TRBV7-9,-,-,TGTGCCAGCAGCGCAACAGGGATTGAGCAGTTCTTC,CASSATGIEQFF
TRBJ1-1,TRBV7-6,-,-,TGTGCCAGCAGCTTAGTTACAGGGCTGTCTAACACTGAAGCTTTCTTT,CASSLVTGLSNTEAFF
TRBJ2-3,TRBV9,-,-,TGTGCCAGCAGCGTAGCGGACGCCATAGATACGCAGTATTTT,CASSVADAIDTQYF
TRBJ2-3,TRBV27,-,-,TGTGCCAGCTCTCAGCGGGTTAGCACAGATACGCAGTATTTT,CASSQRVSTDTQYF
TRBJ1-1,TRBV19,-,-,TGTGCCAGTAGTACCTCCCGTAGGGACGTCGGAGCTTTCTTT,CASSTSRRDVGAFF
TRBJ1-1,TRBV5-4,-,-,TGTGCCAGCAGCTTGGAGCTGAACACTGAAGCTTTCTTT,CASSLELNTEAFF
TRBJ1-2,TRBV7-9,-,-,TGTGCCAGCAGCCCCAGGACAGAAGGCTACACCTTC,CASSPRTEGYTF
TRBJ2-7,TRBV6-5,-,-,TGTGCCAGCAGTTACTCGGTGGCCTACGAGCAGTACTTC,CASSYSVAYEQYF
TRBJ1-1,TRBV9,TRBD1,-,TGTGCCAGCAGCGAGGGGGACAGACAAGCTTTCTTT,CASSEGDRQAFF
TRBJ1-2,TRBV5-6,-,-,TGTGCCAGCAGCCAACAGCTTCTCTATGGCTACACCTTC,CASSQQLLYGYTF
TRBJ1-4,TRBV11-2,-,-,TGTGCCAGCAGCTTAGGGGACAACCCAACTAATGAAAAACTGTTTTTT,CASSLGDNPTNEKLFF
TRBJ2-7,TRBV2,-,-,TGTGCCACGAGCGGGCCAGGGGGATTCAACGAGCAGTACTTC,CATSGPGGFNEQYF
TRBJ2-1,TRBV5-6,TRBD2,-,TGTGCCAGCAGCTTGACGTTAGCGGGGTACTACAATGAGCAGTTCTTC,CASSLTLAGYYNEQFF
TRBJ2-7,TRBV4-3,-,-,TGCGCCAGCAGCCAAGAGACGGCCTACGAGCAGTACTTC,CASSQETAYEQYF
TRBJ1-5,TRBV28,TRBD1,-,TGTGCCAGCAGTTCGGACAGGCCTGATCAGCCCCAGCATTTT,CASSSDRPDQPQHF
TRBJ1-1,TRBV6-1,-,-,TGTGCCAGCTACCTCATGAACACTGAAGCTTTCTTT,CASYLMNTEAFF
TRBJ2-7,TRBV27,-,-,TGTGCCAGCAGTTTAGTGGGCAGGGGGGGATACTACGAGCAGTACTTC,CASSLVGRGGYYEQYF
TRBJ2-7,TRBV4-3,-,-,TGCGCCAGCAGCCAAGATTGGCAGGGCCCCTACGAGCAGTACTTC,CASSQDWQGPYEQYF
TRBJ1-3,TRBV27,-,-,TGTGCCAGCAGCCCTGATAACCCTGGAAACACCATATATTTT,CASSPDNPGNTIYF
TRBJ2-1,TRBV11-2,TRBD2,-,TGTGCCAGCAGCTGGGGCGGGGGTGAGCAGTTCTTC,CASSWGGGEQFF
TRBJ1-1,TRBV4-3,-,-,TGCGCCAGCAGCCAAGTGTCCGGGACGAACACTGAAGCTTTCTTT,CASSQVSGTNTEAFF
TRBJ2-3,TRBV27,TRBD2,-,TGTGCCAGCAGTTTGTGGCTAGCGGGGGGGCCGACTAGCACAGATACGCAGTATTTT,CASSLWLAGGPTSTDTQYF
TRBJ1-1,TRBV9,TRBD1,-,TGTGCCAGCAGCGGACAGGGGGTGAACACTGAAGCTTTCTTT,CASSGQGVNTEAFF
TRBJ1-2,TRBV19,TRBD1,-,TGTGCCAGTATTCCGGGACAGTCGCTCAACTATGGCTACACCTTC,CASIPGQSLNYGYTF
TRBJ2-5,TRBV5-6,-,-,TGTGCCAGCAGCTTGGAGTTAGAGGCCAAAGAGACCCAGTACTTC,CASSLELEAKETQYF
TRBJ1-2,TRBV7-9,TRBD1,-,TGTGCCAGCAGCTTAGCGTCCCTCCGGGACAGCTACTATGGCTACACCTTC,CASSLASLRDSYYGYTF
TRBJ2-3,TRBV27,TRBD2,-,TGTGCCAGCAGCGCAAGGACTAGCGGGTTAGATACGCAGTATTTT,CASSARTSGLDTQYF
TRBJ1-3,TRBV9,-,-,TGTGCCAGCAGCGTAGTGGGGCAGGCCAGAAACACCATATATTTT,CASSVVGQARNTIYF
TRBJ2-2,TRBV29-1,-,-,TGCAGCGTCTCGGACAGGAACACCGGGGAGCTGTTTTTT,CSVSDRNTGELFF
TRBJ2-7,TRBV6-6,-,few,TGTGCCAGCAGTTACCTCGTTGGGCCGGAGGGGCAGTACTTC,CASSYLVGPEGQYF
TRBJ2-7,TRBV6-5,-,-,TGTGCCAGCAGGCCCCTTCCTGCCTACGAGCAGTACTTC,CASRPLPAYEQYF
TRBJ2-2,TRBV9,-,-,TGTGCCAGCAGCGCGGGGGGCGCCGGGGAGCTGTTTTTT,CASSAGGAGELFF
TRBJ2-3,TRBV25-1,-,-,TGTGCCAGCAGGCCCAGAGGCGGGGGCGCAGATACGCAGTATTTT,CASRPRGGGADTQYF
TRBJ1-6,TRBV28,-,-,TGTGCCAGCGGAATACCGGGACTCAGTAATTCACCCCTCCACTTT,CASGIPGLSNSPLHF
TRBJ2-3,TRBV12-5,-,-,TGTGCTAGTGGTTTGGTACCCAGCACAGATACGCAGTATTTT,CASGLVPSTDTQYF
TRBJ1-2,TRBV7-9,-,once,TGTGCCAGCAGCCCGAAAGACTCATCTATTAACTATGGCTACACCTTC,CASSPKDSSINYGYTF
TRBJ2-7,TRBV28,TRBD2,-,TGTGCCAGCAGTTCCTGGACTAGCGACTCCTACGAGCAGTACTTC,CASSSWTSDSYEQYF
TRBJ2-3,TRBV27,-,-,TGTGCCAGCAGTTTATCGGCCAGGGAAACAGATACGCAGTATTTT,CASSLSARETDTQYF
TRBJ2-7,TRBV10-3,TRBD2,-,TGTGCCATAGCCTATCAAAAGGGTAGCGGGAGGCAGGGCGAGCAGTACTTC,CAIAYQKGSGRQGEQYF
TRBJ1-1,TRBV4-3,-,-,TGCGCCAGCAGCCAAGATTTGAGGCGCACTGAAGCTTTCTTT,CASSQDLRRTEAFF
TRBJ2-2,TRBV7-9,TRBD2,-,TGTGCCAGCAGCCCCGGACTAGCGGGCAACACCGGGGAGCTGTTTTTT,CASSPGLAGNTGELFF
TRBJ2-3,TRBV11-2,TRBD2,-,TGTGCCAGCAGCTTAGAACTAGCGAACCAACTTGATACGCAGTATTTT,CASSLELANQLDTQYF
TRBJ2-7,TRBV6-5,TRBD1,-,TGTGCCAGCCACCCGGACAGGGGAAACTACGAGCAGTACTTC,CASHPDRGNYEQYF
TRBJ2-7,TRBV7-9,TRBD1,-,TGTGCCAGCAGCTCCTTTTTTACCGGGACAGGGCGAGGGAACGAGCAGTACTTC,CASSSFFTGTGRGNEQYF
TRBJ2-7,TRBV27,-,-,TGTGCCAGCAGTTTTGGGGCGGGGGCGACCTACGAGCAGTACTTC,CASSFGAGATYEQYF